Each of the 19 T cell receptor beta chains below was sequenced from the same sample in a study of shared clonotypes between healthy human individuals. Generated by immunoSEQ multiplex PCR, the TCRdb table keeps only in-frame clones and is missing some. The table shows about 1.1 million clones, with roughly 74% occurring only once. The sequenced sample was memory CD4+ T cells from PBMCs. Subset specified: CD45RA-negative fraction. Receptor source: a man younger than 35 in good health. Some clones in this sample may be carry-over from other donors' samples.

The chain employs TRBV2 and TRBJ1-2; tentative D call: TRBD1 (5 bases). The CDR3 totals 13 residues. The germline CDR1 and CDR2 sequences are SNHLY and FYNNEI. Trimming stripped 1 base from V and 4 bases from J, with 7 bases between. CDR3 nucleotide sequence: TGTGCCAGCAGTGAAGGACAGTTCTATGGCTACACCTTC. This codes for CASSEGQFYGYTF.

The chain couples TRBV6-5 to TRBJ1-2; TRBD1 might be the D (6 bases). Trimming removed 6 bases from V and 6 bases from J, with 14 bases in between. This CDR3 is built from 13 residues. Germline V gene sequence: CDR1 MNHEY, CDR2 SVGAGI. CDR3 region: CASSLQGRNGYTF. DNA of the CDR3: TGTGCCAGCAGCCTACAGGGAAGGAATGGCTACACCTTC.

This clone was detected only once. The V and J genes are TRBV5-1 and TRBJ2-1; the match to TRBD2 covers 8 bases. J lost 7 bases, V lost 1 base, and 13 bases had no gene match. The CDR3 spans 17 residues. The germline V gene has CDR1 SGHRS and CDR2 YFSETQ. The CDR3 coding sequence is TGCGCCAGCAGCTTGAGGACTAGCCTCTCCTTGGGTAATGAGCAGTTCTTC. Amino acids: CASSLRTSLSLGNEQFF.

The chain couples TRBV5-1 to TRBJ2-1; 9 positions agree with TRBD1. V trimming: 4 bases; J trimming: 7 bases; junction bases outside the gene matches: 6. This CDR3 is 14 amino acids long. CDR1 and CDR2 (germline): SGHRS, YFSETQ. The CDR3 DNA sequence: TGCGCCAGCAGCCCGGGACAGGGACGGAATGAGCAGTTCTTC. It yields the protein CASSPGQGRNEQFF.

This chain connects TRBV18 to TRBJ2-7, with TRBD2 identical over 14 bases. Germline V lookup: CDR1 KGHSH, CDR2 LQKENI. V lost 6 bases and J lost 3; bases outside the gene matches: 4. The CDR3 length is 15 residues. The CDR3 region has the DNA TGTGCCAGCTCCGGCGGGACTAGCGGGAGCTACGAGCAGTACTTC. Translating it yields CASSGGTSGSYEQYF.

This clone was found a few times. The chain's CDR3 is CASSPDPWEAQHF. The CDR3 coding sequence is TGTGCCAGCAGCCCGGACCCGTGGGAGGCCCAGCATTTT. The V call is TRBV5-4, the J call TRBJ1-5; D gene unclear. The V gene's germline CDR1 is SGHNT and CDR2 YYREEE (reference sequence). The CDR3 length is 13 residues. The V end lost 4 bases, the J end lost 11 bases, and 16 bases lay between the germline ends.

The chain uses TRBV9 and TRBJ1-2; 7 bases line up with TRBD1. V lost 2 bases and J lost 5; bases outside the gene matches: 9. There are 15 residues in the CDR3. The V gene's germline CDR1 is SGDLS and CDR2 YYNGEE. The chain's CDR3 is CASSVRGDSFYGYTF. CDR3 sequence (DNA): TGTGCCAGCAGCGTGCGAGGGGACAGCTTTTATGGCTACACCTTC.

The rearrangement joins TRBV19 to TRBJ2-2, with 9 bases identical to TRBD1. CDR1 and CDR2 from the germline V gene are LNHDA and SQIVND (reference sequence). The CDR3 spans 17 residues. The trim removed 5 bases at V and 4 bases at J, leaving 11 bases unmatched. This CDR3 is CASSQAPGQGFTGELFF. In nucleotides, the CDR3 is TGTGCCAGTAGTCAAGCCCCGGGACAGGGATTCACCGGGGAGCTGTTTTTT.

The rearrangement joins TRBV28 to TRBJ2-5; 7 bases match TRBD1. Germline V gene sequence: CDR1 MDHEN, CDR2 SYDVKM. CDR3 length: 16 amino acids. The J segment lost 2 bases and the V segment lost 3 bases, leaving 9 bases of the junction unmatched. CDR3 nucleotides: TGTGCCAGCAGTTTGCAGGGGGTGGTCACACAAGAGACCCAGTACTTC. It encodes CASSLQGVVTQETQYF.

The chain has TRBV5-4 and TRBJ1-1; D gene uncertain. The germline CDR1 and CDR2 sequences are SGHNT and YYREEE (reference sequence). The CDR3 is 13 amino acids. V was shortened by 3 bases and J by 0 bases, with 6 bases between the two germline ends. CDR3 sequence: CASSYQVNTEAFF. In DNA, the CDR3 is TGTGCCAGCAGCTATCAGGTGAACACTGAAGCTTTCTTT.

The chain combines TRBV9 with TRBJ2-3, with 9 bases matching TRBD1. The germline CDR1 and CDR2 sequences are SGDLS and YYNGEE. The CDR3 is 17 residues long. V lost 3 bases to trimming and J lost 3 bases; unmatched junction nucleotides: 11. CDR3 sequence reads: CASSDRADRGGTDTQYF. The CDR3 nucleotides read TGTGCCAGCAGCGACCGAGCGGACAGGGGCGGGACAGATACGCAGTATTTT.

This clone has more than one count but fewer than ten. This chain joins TRBV9 and TRBJ1-4; the D gene is possibly TRBD1 (5 bases). The length of the CDR3 is 18 residues. Germline values: CDR1 SGDLS, CDR2 YYNGEE. With 0 bases removed from V and 4 bases from J, the gap between germline ends came to 19 bases. The DNA of the CDR3 is TGTGCCAGCAGCGTAGGCCGTGGGGGGTCAGGAGGTAATGAAAAACTGTTTTTT. Its protein is CASSVGRGGSGGNEKLFF.

The V call is TRBV28, the J call TRBJ2-2; either TRBD1 or TRBD2 may fit D (6 bases each). Looked up from germline, CDR1 is MDHEN and CDR2 is SYDVKM. Trimming took off 4 bases at V and 4 bases at J, with 16 bases between the two ends. This CDR3 contains 16 residues. DNA for the CDR3: TGTGCCAGCAGTTCCCTTGGGGGGCGAGGCACCGGGGAGCTGTTTTTT. This codes for CASSSLGGRGTGELFF. The whole variable domain, remainder taken from reference TRBV28 and TRBJ2-2, is DVKVTQSSRYLVKRTGEKVFLECVQDMDHENMFWYRQDPGLGLRLIYFSYDVKMKEKGDIPEGYSVSREKKERFSLILESASTNQTSMYLCASSSLGGRGTGELFFGEGSRLTVL.

Comments on this clone: Germline is not matched at one junction end, which may reflect a read error. The chain combines TRBV6-1 with TRBJ1-5; maybe TRBD1 (6 bases). The CDR3 is 14 residues long. Germline V lookup: CDR1 MNHNS, CDR2 SASEGT. The CDR3 region is CASLEGGFRGQWDF. The CDR3 nucleotides read TGTGCCAGCCTCGAAGGTGGGTTTAGAGGACAGTGGGATTTT.

This chain joins TRBV27 and TRBJ2-1, with no clear D. Trimming cost V 5 bases and J 1 base, with 9 bases left between them. The germline V gene has CDR1 MNHEY and CDR2 SMNVEV (reference sequence). The CDR3 is made up of 14 amino acids. The CDR3 DNA sequence: TGTGCCAGCAGTAACTGGGGATCCTACAATGAGCAGTTCTTC. Amino acids: CASSNWGSYNEQFF.

The chain combines TRBV30 with TRBJ2-7; TRBD2 agrees at 7 bases. CDR3 size: 13 residues. Germline CDR1 and CDR2: GTSNPN and SVGIG (reference sequence). V lost 4 bases, J lost 5 bases, and 8 bases stayed unmatched. The CDR3 region is CAWTRGRLDEQYF. The CDR3 coding sequence is TGTGCCTGGACTCGCGGGAGATTAGACGAGCAGTACTTC.

This sequence joins TRBV11-2 and TRBJ2-1; 11 bases line up with TRBD2. The CDR3 totals 16 residues. With 5 bases clipped from V and 4 bases from J, the junction kept 7 bases outside the gene matches. CDR1 is SGHAT, CDR2 FQNNGV, per germline. The CDR3 here is CASSTTSGRSYNEQFF. The CDR3 region has the DNA TGTGCCAGCAGCACAACTAGCGGGAGATCGTACAATGAGCAGTTCTTC.

V is TRBV7-2 and J is TRBJ2-7; 7 bases line up with TRBD2. Germline lookup yields CDR1 SGHTA and CDR2 FQGNSA. The V segment lost 8 bases and the J segment 6 bases; nucleotides outside the gene matches: 13. CDR3 size: 14 residues. The CDR3 here is CASLNRAGDSEQYF. CDR3 DNA sequence: TGTGCCAGCTTAAATAGGGCGGGAGACTCCGAGCAGTACTTC. Combining the CDR3 with reference TRBV7-2 and TRBJ2-7 gives the whole variable domain GAGVSQSPSNKVTEKGKDVELRCDPISGHTALYWYRQSLGQGLEFLIYFQGNSAPDKSGLPSDRFSAERTGGSVSTLTIQRTQQEDSAVYLCASLNRAGDSEQYFGPGTRLTVT.

The chain carries TRBV30 and TRBJ1-1; D remains ambiguous. Trimming took off 1 base at V and 11 bases at J, with 11 bases between the two ends. This CDR3 contains 11 residues. CDR1 is GTSNPN, CDR2 SVGIG, per germline (reference sequence). As DNA, the CDR3 is TGTGCCTGGAGTGCGCCCCGGAGGGCTTTCTTT. Protein product: CAWSAPRRAFF.